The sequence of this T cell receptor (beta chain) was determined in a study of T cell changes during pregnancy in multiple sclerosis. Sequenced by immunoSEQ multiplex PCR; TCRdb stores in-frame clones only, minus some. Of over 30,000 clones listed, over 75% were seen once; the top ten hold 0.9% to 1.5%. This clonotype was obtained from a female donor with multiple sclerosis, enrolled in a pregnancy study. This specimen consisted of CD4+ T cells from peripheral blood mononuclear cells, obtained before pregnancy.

The CDR3 spells CASRDRGRADTQYF. CDR3 sequence (DNA): TGTGCCAGTAGGGACAGGGGGAGGGCAGATACGCAGTATTTT. The chain is built from TRBV19 and TRBJ2-3; 10 positions match TRBD1. This CDR3 spans 14 amino acids. Trimming cost V 6 bases and J 4 bases; bases outside gene matches: 4. Germline lookup yields CDR1 LNHDA and CDR2 SQIVND (reference sequence).